The rows below give T cell receptor beta chains drawn from one sample of a study of T cells after yellow fever vaccination. In TCRdb, the 5' RACE reads were re-called with MiXCR into one record per CDR3 protein. Of 150,000 to 200,000 distinct CDR3 sequences detected, around 10% appear once; the ten largest clones hold around 34%. The sequences come from CD8+ T cells sorted from PBMCs, collected 15 days after the yellow fever booster vaccination. The receptors come from a man aged 18 to 35 who received the YFV17D yellow fever vaccine. Both conserved end residues are part of each CDR3. Fields, in order: CDR3 DNA, CDR3 protein, V gene, D gene, J gene, clone size. The D gene is left open where the match is weak. Size is omitted from some rows. Given values are once, few, many or a class for expanded clones.

TGTGCCAGCAGTTTCCGGCCCCAGGGACTAGCGGGGGGTAACCAAGAGACCCAGTACTTC,CASSFRPQGLAGGNQETQYF,TRBV12-3/TRBV12-4,TRBD2,TRBJ2-5,few
TGCGCCAGCAGTGCCCTTCTAGCGGGGGGGCCTTATGAGCAGTTCTTC,CASSALLAGGPYEQFF,TRBV10-1,TRBD2,TRBJ2-1,.
TGTGCCAGCAGTTTAGGGCCACAGGGTAGCAATCAGCCCCAGCATTTT,CASSLGPQGSNQPQHF,TRBV12-3/TRBV12-4,.,TRBJ1-5,few
TGTGCCAGCAGCTCCCGGACCGAGCTGTTTTTT,CASSSRTELFF,TRBV11-2,.,TRBJ2-2,.
TGTGCCAGCAGCTCCCGGGGCCTCCAAGAGACCCAGTACTTC,CASSSRGLQETQYF,TRBV7-9,.,TRBJ2-5,many
TGTGCCAGCAGTTTGATAGCGGGGGGGTGGAATGAGCAGTTCTTC,CASSLIAGGWNEQFF,TRBV27,TRBD2,TRBJ2-1,few
TGTGCCAGCAGCGTAGATGGAGGATCCTACGAGCAGTACTTC,CASSVDGGSYEQYF,TRBV9,.,TRBJ2-7,.
TGTGCCAGCAGTTGGGGGGAGCACAATGAGCAGTTCTTC,CASSWGEHNEQFF,TRBV12-3/TRBV12-4,.,TRBJ2-1,few
TGCGCCAGCAGCCAAGACGAAGTGAGTTCACCCCTCCACTTT,CASSQDEVSSPLHF,TRBV4-3,.,TRBJ1-6,.
TGTGCCAGCAGCATAACAGGGGGCATCACCGGGGAGCTGTTTTTT,CASSITGGITGELFF,TRBV11-3,TRBD1,TRBJ2-2,.
TGTGCCAGCAGCCCGCCCGGGACCCAGAACGAGCAGTACTTC,CASSPPGTQNEQYF,TRBV7-2,.,TRBJ2-7,.
TGCGCCAGCAGCCGCCCCGGGGGGGGAATGAACACTGAAGCTTTCTTT,CASSRPGGGMNTEAFF,TRBV4-1,.,TRBJ1-1,.
TGCAGTGCCATCACAGATACGCAGTATTTT,CSAITDTQYF,TRBV20-1,.,TRBJ2-3,many
TGTGCCACCAGCAGACGCTCGTGGCGGGGCAATGAGCAGTTCTTC,CATSRRSWRGNEQFF,TRBV15,.,TRBJ2-1,few
TGTGCCAGCAGCGTAGTAAGCAATGAGCAGTTCTTC,CASSVVSNEQFF,TRBV9,.,TRBJ2-1,.
TGTGCCAGCAGCCAGCCCGGGACTCCCTCGACCTACGAGCAGTACTTC,CASSQPGTPSTYEQYF,TRBV4-2,.,TRBJ2-7,many
TGCAGCGTTGAAGTTGGGACAGGGACTGAAGCTTTCTTT,CSVEVGTGTEAFF,TRBV29-1,TRBD1,TRBJ1-1,.
TGCGCCAGCAGCCCGAACAGGGTCCTAGGGAAGATATTTGGCTACACCTTC,CASSPNRVLGKIFGYTF,TRBV4-3,.,TRBJ1-2,few
TGTGCCAGCAGCCTAGCCCAGGTCGCCGCGGCTGAGACCCAGTACTTC,CASSLAQVAAAETQYF,TRBV7-9,.,TRBJ2-5,many
TGTGCCAGCAGTTTATCCCTAGCGGGGCGTAATGAGCAGTTCTTC,CASSLSLAGRNEQFF,TRBV27,TRBD2,TRBJ2-1,many
TGTGCCAGCTCACCACCTACCAGTTACGAGCAGTACTTC,CASSPPTSYEQYF,TRBV18,.,TRBJ2-7,.
TGCAGCGTTGAAGCGGGGGGGCGGGCCAAAAACATTCAGTACTTC,CSVEAGGRAKNIQYF,TRBV29-1,TRBD2,TRBJ2-4,.
TGTGCCAGCAGAAGCGGCCAAGAGACCCAGTACTTC,CASRSGQETQYF,TRBV7-9,.,TRBJ2-5,many
TGTGCCAGCAGCTTATTTCTGCAGGGTATGACACCCCTCCACTTT,CASSLFLQGMTPLHF,TRBV7-2,.,TRBJ1-6,.
TGTGCCAGCAGCCCCGGGACTAGTCGAACAGATACGCAGTATTTT,CASSPGTSRTDTQYF,TRBV6-6,TRBD2,TRBJ2-3,.
TGCGCCAGCAGCTTGGGTTGGAGGACCGGGGAGCTGTTTTTT,CASSLGWRTGELFF,TRBV5-1,.,TRBJ2-2,few
TGTGCCAGTAGTATAGCCATGGACTTCTATGGCTACACCTTC,CASSIAMDFYGYTF,TRBV19,.,TRBJ1-2,.
TGTGCCACCGATAATGGGGCTTTTGGGACAGGGGGTTACAATGAGCAGTTCTTC,CATDNGAFGTGGYNEQFF,TRBV28,TRBD1,TRBJ2-1,.
TGCGCCAGCAGCCAAGATCGCAAAAGTACACCGGGACACGATCACGGGGAGCTGTTTTTT,CASSQDRKSTPGHDHGELFF,TRBV4-3,.,TRBJ2-2,.
TGCAGCGTGGCCGGGACAGGGGTTTACTACGAGCAGTACTTC,CSVAGTGVYYEQYF,TRBV29-1,TRBD1,TRBJ2-7,.
TGTGCCAGCAGACGGAGTTTTGGGCAGCCCCAGCATTTT,CASRRSFGQPQHF,TRBV6-2/TRBV6-3,.,TRBJ1-5,few
TGTGCCAGCAGTTTATCCGCGAACACCGGGGAGCTGTTTTTT,CASSLSANTGELFF,TRBV27,.,TRBJ2-2,many
TGTGCCATCAGTGTGGAGGGGAGAATCGGTCACGAGCAGTACTTC,CAISVEGRIGHEQYF,TRBV10-3,.,TRBJ2-7,few
TGTGCCAGCAGCCCCGACAGGGGGCCCCAAGAGACCCAGTACTTC,CASSPDRGPQETQYF,TRBV6-2/TRBV6-3,TRBD1,TRBJ2-5,.
TGTGCCAGCAGTCCCGGGCGCGGGAATACGCAGTATTTT,CASSPGRGNTQYF,TRBV12-3/TRBV12-4,.,TRBJ2-3,few
TGCGCCAGCAGCCAAAGGGCTAACGGCCCATATAATTCACCCCTCCACTTT,CASSQRANGPYNSPLHF,TRBV4-3,.,TRBJ1-6,.
TGTGCCAGCAGCCAAGATTACGGCGGCTCGACTGAAGCTTTCTTT,CASSQDYGGSTEAFF,TRBV4-2,.,TRBJ1-1,few
TGTGCCAGCTCAGGCCGGGACAGGGTGACAGATACGCAGTATTTT,CASSGRDRVTDTQYF,TRBV18,TRBD1,TRBJ2-3,.
TGTGCCAGCACCAACGGGGAGCTGTTTTTT,CASTNGELFF,TRBV12-3/TRBV12-4,.,TRBJ2-2,.
TGTGCCAGCAGTTACTCTGCCAACTATGGCTACACCTTC,CASSYSANYGYTF,TRBV6-5,.,TRBJ1-2,many
TGTGCCAGCAGATGGACAGGGGTGGGGGAGCAGTACTTC,CASRWTGVGEQYF,TRBV6-6,TRBD1,TRBJ2-7,.
TGTGCCTGGAGTGTACGTGCAGCGGGGACCTACGAGCAGTACTTC,CAWSVRAAGTYEQYF,TRBV30,TRBD2,TRBJ2-7,.
TGTGCCAGCAGCCCAGACAGGGTTTCGGACACCGGGGAGCTGTTTTTT,CASSPDRVSDTGELFF,TRBV9,TRBD1,TRBJ2-2,.
TGTGCCAGCAGTTACCGGGACAGGTCCGCCTACGAGCAGTACTTC,CASSYRDRSAYEQYF,TRBV6-5,TRBD1,TRBJ2-7,few
TGTGCCAGCACTCCCTCAGGGTTGGATACGCAGTATTTT,CASTPSGLDTQYF,TRBV6-2/TRBV6-3,.,TRBJ2-3,.
TGCAGTGCTACTTGGGACAGGGGAGCCTCCGAGCAGTACTTC,CSATWDRGASEQYF,TRBV20-1,TRBD1,TRBJ2-7,many
TGTGCCAGCAGCTTGACGGCCCGTGGGAACACCATATATTTT,CASSLTARGNTIYF,TRBV11-3,.,TRBJ1-3,.
TGTGCCAGTTCCTCTTATAACAATGAGCAGTTCTTC,CASSSYNNEQFF,TRBV19,.,TRBJ2-1,few